This T cell receptor beta chain was identified in a study of OX40 agonist ivuxolimab in advanced cancers. Comments on this clone: At one end the junction does not follow the germline gene, possibly because of a read error.

The CDR3 contains 15 residues. CDR1 and CDR2 from the germline V gene are MNHEY and SMNVEV (reference sequence). Assay used: immunoSEQ multiplex PCR; TCRdb lists only in-frame clones, some missing. This table has 60,000 to 65,000 clones, approximately 85% appearing once. V usage is TRBV27 and J usage is TRBJ1-2; 8 bases align to TRBD1. The sample in question was CD4+ or CD8+ T cells sorted from blood, obtained in a trial of the OX40 agonist ivuxolimab. The TCR originated in an adult with an advanced solid tumor such as melanoma, head and neck, liver or kidney cancer. The CDR3 DNA reads TGTACCAGCAGACAGCGCGGACAGGGTAACTATGGCTACACCTTC. Translation gives CTSRQRGQGNYGYTF.